The rows below give T cell receptor beta chains drawn from one sample of a study of blood T cell repertoires in COVID-19. TCRdb's copy holds only in-frame clones and misses some; the assay was immunoSEQ multiplex PCR. This sample yields 45,000 to 55,000 clones, of which roughly two thirds are seen a single time; roughly 8.8% belongs to the top ten. The sequencing input was peripheral blood. All receptors derive from a woman aged 65 to 85 with acute or convalescent COVID-19. CDR3s include the opening cysteine and the closing phenylalanine or tryptophan. The D gene is left open where the match is weak. For some rows the clone size is stated as once, few or many, or as a class when expanded; others skip it.

abundance	d_gene	v_gene	j_gene	CDR3nt	CDR3aa
once	TRBD2	TRBV28	TRBJ2-5	TGTGCCAGCAGTTCCCTCGGACTAGCGCGAGTGTGGGAGACCCAGTACTTC	CASSSLGLARVWETQYF
-	TRBD1	TRBV6-6	TRBJ1-5	TGTGCCAGCAGTACTCGGACAGGGGTTAATCAGCCCCAGCATTTT	CASSTRTGVNQPQHF
-	TRBD2	TRBV9	TRBJ2-7	TGTGCCAGCAGCCCGAGAGGGACTAGCGCCTACGAGCAGTACTTC	CASSPRGTSAYEQYF
-	TRBD1	TRBV28	TRBJ1-6	TGTGCCAGCAGCCCTTCTGACAGGGAAAGTTCACCCCTCCACTTT	CASSPSDRESSPLHF
-	-	TRBV28	TRBJ2-5	TGTGCCAGCAGGGACGGGGTCAGGGGAAGCCAAGAGACCCAGTACTTC	CASRDGVRGSQETQYF
-	TRBD2	TRBV18	TRBJ2-1	TGTGCCAGCTCACCACCCGGATCAGGCGGGGGGATAGGTGAGCAGTTCTTC	CASSPPGSGGGIGEQFF
-	-	TRBV7-2	TRBJ1-1	TGTGCCAGCGGTTCAAGAGTGGGGGGCACTGAAGCTTTCTTT	CASGSRVGGTEAFF
-	-	TRBV19	TRBJ1-4	TGTGCCAGTAGTGCCGACAGTAGAAATGAAAAACTGTTTTTT	CASSADSRNEKLFF
-	TRBD1	TRBV20-1	TRBJ2-3	TGCAGTGCGACAGGGGATACGCAGTATTTT	CSATGDTQYF
-	-	TRBV9	TRBJ1-3	TGTGCCAGCAGCGTAGAGGGGTCGGTGGTAAACACCATATATTTT	CASSVEGSVVNTIYF